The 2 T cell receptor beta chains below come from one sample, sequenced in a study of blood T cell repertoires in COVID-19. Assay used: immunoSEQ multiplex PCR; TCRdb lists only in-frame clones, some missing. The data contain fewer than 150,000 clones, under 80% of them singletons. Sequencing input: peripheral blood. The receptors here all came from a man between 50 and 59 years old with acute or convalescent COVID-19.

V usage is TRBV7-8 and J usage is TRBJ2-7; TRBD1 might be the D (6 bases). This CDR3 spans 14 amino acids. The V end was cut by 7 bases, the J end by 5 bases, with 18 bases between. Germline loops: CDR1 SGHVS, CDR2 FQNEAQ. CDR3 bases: TGTGCCAGCACACGGACCCGGACAGCCAACGAGCAGTACTTC. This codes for CASTRTRTANEQYF.

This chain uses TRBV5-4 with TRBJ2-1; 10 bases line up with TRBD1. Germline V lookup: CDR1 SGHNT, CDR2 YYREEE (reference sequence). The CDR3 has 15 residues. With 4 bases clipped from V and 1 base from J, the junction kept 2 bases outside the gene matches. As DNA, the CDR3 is TGTGCCAGCAGCGCGGGACAGGGGTCCTACAATGAGCAGTTCTTC. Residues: CASSAGQGSYNEQFF.